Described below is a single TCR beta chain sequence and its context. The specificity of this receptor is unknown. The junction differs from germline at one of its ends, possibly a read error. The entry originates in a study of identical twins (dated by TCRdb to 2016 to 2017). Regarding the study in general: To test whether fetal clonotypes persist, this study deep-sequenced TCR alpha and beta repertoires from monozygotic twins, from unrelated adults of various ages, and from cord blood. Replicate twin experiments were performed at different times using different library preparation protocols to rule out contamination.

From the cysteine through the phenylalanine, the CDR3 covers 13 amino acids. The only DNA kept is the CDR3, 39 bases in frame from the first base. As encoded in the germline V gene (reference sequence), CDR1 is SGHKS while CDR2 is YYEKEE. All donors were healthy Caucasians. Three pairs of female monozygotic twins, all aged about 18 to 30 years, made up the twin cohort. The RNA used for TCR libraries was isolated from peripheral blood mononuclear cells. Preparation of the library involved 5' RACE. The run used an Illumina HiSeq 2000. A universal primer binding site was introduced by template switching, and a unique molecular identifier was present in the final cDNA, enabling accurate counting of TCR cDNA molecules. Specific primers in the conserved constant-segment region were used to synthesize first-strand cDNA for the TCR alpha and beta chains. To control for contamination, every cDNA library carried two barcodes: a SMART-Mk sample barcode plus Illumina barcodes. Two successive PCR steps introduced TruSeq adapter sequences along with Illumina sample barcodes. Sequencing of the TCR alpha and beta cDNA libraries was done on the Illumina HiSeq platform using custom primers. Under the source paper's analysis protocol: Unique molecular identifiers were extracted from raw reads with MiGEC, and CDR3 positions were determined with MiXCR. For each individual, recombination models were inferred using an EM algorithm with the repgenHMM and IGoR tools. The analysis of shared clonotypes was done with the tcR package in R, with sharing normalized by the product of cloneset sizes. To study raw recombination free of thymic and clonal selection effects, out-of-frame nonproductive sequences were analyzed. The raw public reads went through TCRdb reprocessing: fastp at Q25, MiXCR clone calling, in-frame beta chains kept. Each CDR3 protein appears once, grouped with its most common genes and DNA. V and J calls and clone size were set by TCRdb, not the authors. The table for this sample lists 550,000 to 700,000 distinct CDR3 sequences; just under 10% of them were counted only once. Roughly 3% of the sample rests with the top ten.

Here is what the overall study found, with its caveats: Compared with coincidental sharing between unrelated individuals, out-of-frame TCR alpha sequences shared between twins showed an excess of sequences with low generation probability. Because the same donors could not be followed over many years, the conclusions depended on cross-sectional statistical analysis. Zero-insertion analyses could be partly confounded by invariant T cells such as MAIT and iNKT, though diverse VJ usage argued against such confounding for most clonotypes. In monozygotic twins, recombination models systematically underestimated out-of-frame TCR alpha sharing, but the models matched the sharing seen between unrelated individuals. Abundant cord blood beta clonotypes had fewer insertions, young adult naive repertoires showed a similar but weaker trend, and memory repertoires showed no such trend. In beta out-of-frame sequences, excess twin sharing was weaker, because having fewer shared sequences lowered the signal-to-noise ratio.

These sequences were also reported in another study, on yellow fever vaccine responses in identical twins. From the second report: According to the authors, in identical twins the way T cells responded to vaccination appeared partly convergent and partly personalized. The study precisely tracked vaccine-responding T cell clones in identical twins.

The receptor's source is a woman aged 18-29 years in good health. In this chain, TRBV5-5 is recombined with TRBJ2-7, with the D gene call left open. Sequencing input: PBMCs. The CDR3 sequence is CAISPGRSCEQYF. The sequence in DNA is TGTGCCATCAGCCCCGGCCGATCCTGCGAGCAGTACTTC.